This is a list of T cell receptor beta chains from one sample in a study of cytomegalovirus exposure and HLA in healthy donors. Profiled with immunoSEQ multiplex PCR; TCRdb holds only in-frame clones, not every one. The table lists about 120,000 clones, 88% of them singletons. The sequencing input was PBMCs. These receptors were taken from a woman in her twenties or thirties in good health and CMV-seropositive. CDR3s include the opening cysteine and the closing phenylalanine or tryptophan. A D gene is named only where the DNA matches it firmly. Clone size, where shown, is once, few, many, or a class for clones that have expanded.

v_call	d_call	j_call	clone_size	cdr3_nt	cdr3_aa
TRBV7-8	NA	TRBJ2-7	NA	TGTGCCAGCAGCCCCCAAGGACAGTACGAGCAGTACTTC	CASSPQGQYEQYF
TRBV5-4	NA	TRBJ1-1	NA	TGTGCCAGCAGCCTTAGCTACAGGGCCAAGAACACTGAAGCTTTCTTT	CASSLSYRAKNTEAFF
TRBV5-1	TRBD1	TRBJ1-1	NA	TGCGCCAGCAGCTCTGGACAGGGGGCTTTGTCTGAAGCTTTCTTT	CASSSGQGALSEAFF
TRBV6-5	NA	TRBJ2-7	NA	TGTGCCAGCAGTTCTAGCAACTCCTACGAGCAGTACTTC	CASSSSNSYEQYF
TRBV7-2	TRBD2	TRBJ2-1	few	TGTGCCAGCAGCCCCGTAGCGGGAGCCTTTGGGGGGGAGCAGTTCTTC	CASSPVAGAFGGEQFF
TRBV25-1	NA	TRBJ1-1	NA	TGTGCCAGCAGTGAATACAGGGGGAACACTGAAGCTTTCTTT	CASSEYRGNTEAFF
TRBV9	TRBD2	TRBJ2-1	NA	TGTGCCAGCAGCGTAGAAAGAGTGGCGGGGGGCTACAATGAGCAGTTCTTC	CASSVERVAGGYNEQFF
TRBV4-1	TRBD1	TRBJ1-2	NA	TGCGCCAGCAGCCAGCGAGACAGGGGGCTCTATGGCTACACCTTC	CASSQRDRGLYGYTF
TRBV14	NA	TRBJ2-7	once	TGTGCCAGCAGCCTCGGACGGGGGTTCTACGAGCAGTACTTC	CASSLGRGFYEQYF
TRBV9	NA	TRBJ1-3	NA	TGTGCCAGCAGCGTAGTAGGGGACACCATATATTTT	CASSVVGDTIYF